Sequencing of this T cell receptor beta chain was carried out in a study of blood T cell repertoires in COVID-19. About the research overall: Researchers got acute and convalescent COVID-19 samples from the United States, Italy and Spain.

As handled by the study authors: How many nucleated cells were present was estimated from reference gene primer amplification. Using immunoSEQ multiplex PCR, the repertoire was profiled, and TCRdb retains in-frame clones only, with some absent. Clone size and the V and J calls come from that table; the DNA yielded D and trimming. The table shows about 230,000 clones, with roughly nine tenths occurring only once. Grouping used clinical history reported by participants in a survey and questionnaire. The CDR3 covers 16 residues. With 5 bases removed from V and 7 bases from J, the gap between germline ends came to 20 bases. From germline, CDR1 is LNHDA and CDR2 SQIVND (reference sequence).

The receptor comes from a woman in her twenties or thirties with acute COVID-19. The sample comprised PBMCs or T cells enriched from blood (not recorded which). The V call is TRBV19, the J call TRBJ1-4, with TRBD1 as a possible D gene (6 bases). The chain's CDR3 is CASSPDRTAGGEKLFF. The CDR3 DNA follows: TGTGCCAGTAGTCCTGACAGGACAGCAGGAGGTGAAAAACTGTTTTTT.